This T cell receptor beta chain was obtained from a study of cytomegalovirus exposure and HLA in healthy donors. In germline, CDR1 is SEHNR, CDR2 FQNEAQ (reference sequence). CDR3 length: 13 amino acids. V shed 5 bases and J shed 14 bases, with 16 bases lying between them. The PCR ran on 60 Vbeta and 13 Jbeta primers. Assay: immunoSEQ multiplex PCR; the TCRdb copy retains only in-frame clones and omits some. Its table records 90,000 to 130,000 clones. The source of this sequence is a man younger than 40 in good health and CMV-seronegative. The sequenced sample consisted of PBMCs. V is TRBV7-9 and J is TRBJ1-6, with D unclear. CDR3: CASSRSSGTTLHF. The CDR3 DNA is TGTGCCAGCAGCCGATCCTCAGGTACCACCCTCCACTTT.